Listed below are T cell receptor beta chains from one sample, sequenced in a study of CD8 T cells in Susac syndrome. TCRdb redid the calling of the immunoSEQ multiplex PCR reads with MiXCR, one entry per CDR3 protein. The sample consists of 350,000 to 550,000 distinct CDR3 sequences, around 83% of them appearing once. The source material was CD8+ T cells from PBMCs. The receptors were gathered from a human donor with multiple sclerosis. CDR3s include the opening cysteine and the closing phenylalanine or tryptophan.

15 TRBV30 CAWSLAGGIADTQYF
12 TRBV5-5 CASSWDRAEQYF
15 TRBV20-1 CSARGGGGFQETQYF
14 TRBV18 CASSPGQYPYEQYF
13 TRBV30 CAWGDRSSYEQYF
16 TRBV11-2 CASSLSAGIAKNIQYF
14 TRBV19 CASINSPWDEKLFF
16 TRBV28 CASSLPAGGPQDTQYF
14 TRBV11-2 CASSLGLGWYEQYF
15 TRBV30 CAWGFGTMGTYEQFF
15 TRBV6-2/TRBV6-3 CASSSTFYSNQPQHF
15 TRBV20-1 CSAREVAGVLDAQYF
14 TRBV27 CASRLSQVPYEQYF
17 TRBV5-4 CASSYKTSGGPTGELFF
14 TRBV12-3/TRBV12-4 CASSIIFGNTEAFF
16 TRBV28 CASSSWTTALDNEQFF
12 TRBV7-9 CASTIEEKKLFF
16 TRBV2 CASSGHHSPGANVLTF
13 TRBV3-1 CASSRWEWEKLFF
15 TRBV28 CASKPPTGRGEKLFF
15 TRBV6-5 CASSYVWQGNTEAFF
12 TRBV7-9 CASSLGPKTQYF
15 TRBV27 CASSLERESLVEQFF
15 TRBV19 CASSPGQFGDYEQYF
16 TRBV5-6 CASSSRVGLSYNEQFF
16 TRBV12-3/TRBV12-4 CASSMDPEHFLYGYTF
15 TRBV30 CAWSVPGQGNSPLHF
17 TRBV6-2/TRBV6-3 CASSYPAGLAGVYEQFF
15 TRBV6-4 CASSFDRGSTDTQYF
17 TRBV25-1 CASSPLGVAGGGYEQYF
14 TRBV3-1 CASSTGAKGYEQYF
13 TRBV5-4 CASSLVSFDEQYF
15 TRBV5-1 CASSLARGLGETQYF
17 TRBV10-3 CAISESEGGSMGTEAFF
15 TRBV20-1 CSARTGQASTGELFF
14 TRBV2 CASRLGQGTTEAFF
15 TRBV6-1 CASRRDRESNQPQHF
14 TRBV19 CASSIQVPNQPQHF
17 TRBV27 CASSFSATGMLNTEAFF
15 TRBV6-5 CASSYSPPANYGYTF
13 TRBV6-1 CASSWELYNEQFF
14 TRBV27 CASSLWGLNTEAFF
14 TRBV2 CASSESGSYNEQFF
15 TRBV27 CASSLLRDRGAEAFF
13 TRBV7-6 CASSGDGAYEQYF
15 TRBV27 CASSTAQERTDTQYF
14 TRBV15 CATSGDIVTGELFF
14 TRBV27 CASSIGTEGGGYTF
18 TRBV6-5 CASSYSTYRTGRNTEAFF
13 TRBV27 CASSLGGGSPLHF
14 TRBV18 CASSPDGRDNEQFF
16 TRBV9 CASSSNRGTSGNTIYF